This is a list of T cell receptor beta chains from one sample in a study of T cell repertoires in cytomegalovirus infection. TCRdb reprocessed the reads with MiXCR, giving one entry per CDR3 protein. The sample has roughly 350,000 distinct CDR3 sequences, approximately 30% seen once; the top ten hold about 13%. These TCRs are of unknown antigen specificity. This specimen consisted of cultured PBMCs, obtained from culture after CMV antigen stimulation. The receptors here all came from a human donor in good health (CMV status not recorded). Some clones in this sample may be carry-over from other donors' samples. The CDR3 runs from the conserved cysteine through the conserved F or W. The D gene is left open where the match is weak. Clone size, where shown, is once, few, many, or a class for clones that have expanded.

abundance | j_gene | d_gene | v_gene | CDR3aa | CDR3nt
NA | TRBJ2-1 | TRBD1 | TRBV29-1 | CSVGGDRVDEQFF | TGCAGCGTTGGAGGGGACAGGGTCGATGAGCAGTTCTTC
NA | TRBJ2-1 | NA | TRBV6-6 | CASSPGDSYYNEQFF | TGTGCCAGCAGTCCGGGGGACTCGTATTACAATGAGCAGTTCTTC
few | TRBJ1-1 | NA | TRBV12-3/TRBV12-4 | CAQGTDTEAFF | TGTGCTCAGGGGACGGACACTGAAGCTTTCTTT
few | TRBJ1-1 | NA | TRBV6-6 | CASSRGGRDMNTEAFF | TGTGCCAGCAGCAGAGGGGGTCGGGACATGAACACTGAAGCTTTCTTT
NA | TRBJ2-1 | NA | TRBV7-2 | CASSLVQGIYNEQFF | TGTGCCAGCAGCTTAGTCCAGGGTATATACAATGAGCAGTTCTTC
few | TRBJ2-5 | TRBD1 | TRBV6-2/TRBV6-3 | CASSTWTGVETQYF | TGTGCCAGCAGTACGTGGACAGGGGTTGAGACCCAGTACTTC
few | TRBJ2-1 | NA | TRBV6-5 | CASSYSGRGSSSYNEQFF | TGTGCCAGCAGTTACTCAGGGCGGGGATCAAGCTCCTACAATGAGCAGTTCTTC
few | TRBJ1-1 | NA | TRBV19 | CASSIGSFRATEAFF | TGTGCCAGTAGTATAGGGTCTTTCAGAGCCACTGAAGCTTTCTTT
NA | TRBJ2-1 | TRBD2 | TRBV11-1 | CASSGGVGTSYNEQFF | TGTGCCAGCAGCGGGGGGGTCGGGACCTCCTACAATGAGCAGTTCTTC
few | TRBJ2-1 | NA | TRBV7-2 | CASRGSFSSYNEQFF | TGTGCCAGCAGGGGCAGTTTTAGCTCCTACAATGAGCAGTTCTTC
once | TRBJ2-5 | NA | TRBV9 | CASSVEGMEGETQYF | TGTGCCAGCAGCGTAGAAGGAATGGAGGGAGAGACCCAGTACTTC
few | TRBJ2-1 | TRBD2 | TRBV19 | CASTPLAGGSNYNEQFF | TGTGCCAGTACCCCACTAGCGGGAGGGTCCAACTACAATGAGCAGTTCTTC
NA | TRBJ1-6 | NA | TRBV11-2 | CASSLEYNSPLHF | TGTGCCAGCAGCTTAGAATATAATTCACCCCTCCACTTT
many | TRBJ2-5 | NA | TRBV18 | CASSLPQETQYF | TGTGCCAGCTCACTCCCCCAAGAGACCCAGTACTTC
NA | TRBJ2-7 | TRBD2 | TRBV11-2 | CASRKSIAGGGYEQYF | TGTGCCAGCAGGAAATCTATAGCGGGAGGAGGATACGAGCAGTACTTC
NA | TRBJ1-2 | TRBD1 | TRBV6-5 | CASSSKGADGYTF | TGTGCCAGCAGTTCAAAGGGGGCAGATGGCTACACCTTC
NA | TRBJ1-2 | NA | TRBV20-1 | CSAREVYGYTF | TGCAGTGCTAGAGAAGTTTATGGCTACACCTTC
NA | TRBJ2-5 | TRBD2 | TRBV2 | CASRLKREILETQYF | TGTGCCAGCAGGCTTAAGCGGGAGATTCTCGAGACCCAGTACTTC
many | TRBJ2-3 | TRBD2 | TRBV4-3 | CASSQLAGATDTQYF | TGCGCCAGCAGCCAACTAGCGGGGGCCACAGATACGCAGTATTTT
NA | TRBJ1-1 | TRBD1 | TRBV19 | CASLQGYRGSTEAFF | TGTGCCAGCCTTCAAGGGTACAGGGGAAGCACTGAAGCTTTCTTT
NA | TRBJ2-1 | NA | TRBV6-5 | CASSYGIAEYNEQFF | TGTGCCAGCAGTTACGGGATAGCGGAGTACAATGAGCAGTTCTTC
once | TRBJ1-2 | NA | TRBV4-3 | CASSQDQAGVVYGYTF | TGCGCCAGCAGCCAAGATCAGGCAGGGGTAGTCTATGGCTACACCTTC
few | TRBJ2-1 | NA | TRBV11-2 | CASSSGIRGANEQFF | TGTGCCAGCAGCTCCGGGATCAGGGGGGCCAATGAGCAGTTCTTC
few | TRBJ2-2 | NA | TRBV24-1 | CATSDLYFGGELFF | TGTGCCACCAGTGATTTGTATTTTGGCGGGGAGCTGTTTTTT
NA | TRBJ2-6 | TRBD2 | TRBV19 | CASSITLAGTAGANVLTF | TGTGCCAGTAGTATAACTCTAGCGGGAACAGCAGGGGCCAACGTCCTGACTTTC
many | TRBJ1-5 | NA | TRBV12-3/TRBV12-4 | CASSPQTGFNQPQHF | TGTGCCAGCAGTCCCCAGACAGGCTTTAATCAGCCCCAGCATTTT
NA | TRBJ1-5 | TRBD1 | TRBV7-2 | CAGSSDRVPNQPQHF | TGTGCCGGCAGCTCCGACAGGGTACCTAATCAGCCCCAGCATTTT
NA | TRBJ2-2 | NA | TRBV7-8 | CASSLAAGIPNTGELVF | TGTGCCAGCAGCTTAGCGGCAGGGATCCCGAACACCGGGGAGCTGGTTTTT
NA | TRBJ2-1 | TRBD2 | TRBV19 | CASADPGTSGYNEQFF | TGTGCCAGCGCCGATCCCGGGACTAGCGGATACAATGAGCAGTTCTTC
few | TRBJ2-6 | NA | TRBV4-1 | CASSQGPRGPISGANVLTF | TGCGCCAGCAGCCAAGGGCCGCGTGGGCCGATCTCTGGGGCCAACGTCCTGACTTTC
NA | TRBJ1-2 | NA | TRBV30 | CAWSRTGTGGYTF | TGTGCCTGGAGCCGAACCGGGACTGGTGGCTACACCTTC
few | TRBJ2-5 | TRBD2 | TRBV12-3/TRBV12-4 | CASRRAGVETQYF | TGTGCCAGCAGGCGAGCGGGAGTGGAGACCCAGTACTTC
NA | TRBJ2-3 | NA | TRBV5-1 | CASSYSSSTDTQYF | TGCGCCAGCAGCTATTCTAGCAGCACAGATACGCAGTATTTT
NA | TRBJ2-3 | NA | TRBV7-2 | CASSLERAYRTDTQYF | TGTGCCAGCAGCTTAGAGCGGGCATACCGCACAGATACGCAGTATTTT
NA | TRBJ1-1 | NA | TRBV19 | CASSTTGLNTVAFF | TGTGCCAGTAGTACGACAGGCCTGAACACTGTAGCTTTCTTT
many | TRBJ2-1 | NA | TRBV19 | CASSIQGSAYNEQFF | TGTGCCAGTAGTATACAGGGGTCCGCCTACAATGAGCAGTTCTTC
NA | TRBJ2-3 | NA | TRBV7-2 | CASSLGGTLADTQYF | TGTGCCAGCAGCTTAGGTGGGACGCTCGCAGATACGCAGTATTTT
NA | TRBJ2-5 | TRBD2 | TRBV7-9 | CASSLIGAGGETQYF | TGTGCCAGCAGCTTAATCGGAGCGGGAGGGGAGACCCAGTACTTC
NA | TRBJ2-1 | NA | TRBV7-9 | CASRHKKGGEQFF | TGTGCCAGCAGGCATAAAAAAGGGGGTGAGCAGTTCTTC
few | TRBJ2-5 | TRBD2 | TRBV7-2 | CASSLAAGAQETQYF | TGTGCCAGCAGCTTAGCAGCGGGAGCGCAGGAGACCCAGTACTTC
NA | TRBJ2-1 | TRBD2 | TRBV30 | CAWRLAGSYNEQFF | TGTGCCTGGAGGTTAGCGGGTTCCTACAATGAGCAGTTCTTC
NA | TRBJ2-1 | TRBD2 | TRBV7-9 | CASSPSRGETHNEQFF | TGTGCCAGCAGCCCATCCCGGGGGGAGACGCACAATGAGCAGTTCTTC
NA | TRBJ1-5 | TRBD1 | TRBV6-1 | CASSEAAGGFQPQHF | TGTGCCAGCAGTGAAGCGGCAGGGGGCTTTCAGCCCCAGCATTTT
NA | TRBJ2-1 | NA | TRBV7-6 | CASSFPGNEQFF | TGTGCCAGCAGCTTCCCGGGAAACGAGCAGTTCTTC
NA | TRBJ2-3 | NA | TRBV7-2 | CASSYLVHGTDTQYF | TGTGCCAGCAGCTACCTAGTTCATGGCACAGATACGCAGTATTTT
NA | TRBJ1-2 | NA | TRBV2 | CASRVTLDGYTF | TGTGCCAGCAGGGTTACATTAGATGGCTACACCTTC
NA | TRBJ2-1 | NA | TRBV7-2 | CASSLASRFNEQFF | TGTGCCAGCAGCTTAGCGTCCAGGTTCAATGAGCAGTTCTTC
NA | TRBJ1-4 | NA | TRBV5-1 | CASSLRGRNEKLFF | TGCGCCAGCAGCTTACGGGGACGGAACGAAAAACTGTTTTTT
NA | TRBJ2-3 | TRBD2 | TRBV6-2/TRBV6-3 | CATSRGTSAADTQYF | TGTGCCACCTCCCGGGGGACTAGCGCTGCAGATACGCAGTATTTT
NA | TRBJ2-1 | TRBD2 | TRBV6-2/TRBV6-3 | CASSLLAGAWNEQFF | TGTGCCAGCAGTTTGCTAGCGGGAGCGTGGAATGAGCAGTTCTTC
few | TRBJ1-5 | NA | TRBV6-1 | CASIGGEGNQPQHF | TGTGCCAGCATCGGGGGTGAGGGCAATCAGCCCCAGCATTTT
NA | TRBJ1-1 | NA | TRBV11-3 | CASSFSDGNTEAFF | TGTGCCAGCAGCTTTTCTGACGGAAACACTGAAGCTTTCTTT
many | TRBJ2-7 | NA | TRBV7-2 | CASSRDHSYEQYF | TGTGCCAGCAGCCGGGACCACTCCTACGAGCAGTACTTC
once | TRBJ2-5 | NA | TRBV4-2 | CASSQDEWGSSFQETQYF | TGTGCCAGCAGCCAAGATGAGTGGGGATCTAGTTTTCAAGAGACCCAGTACTTC
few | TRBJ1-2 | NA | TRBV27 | CASSPQSFRGAGYTF | TGTGCCAGCAGTCCCCAGTCCTTTCGTGGGGCTGGCTACACCTTC
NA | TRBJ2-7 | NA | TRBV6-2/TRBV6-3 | CASRPGHLPYEQYF | TGTGCCAGCAGACCGGGACACCTCCCCTACGAGCAGTACTTC
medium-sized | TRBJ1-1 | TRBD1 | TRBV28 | CASSLIRGQGTEAFF | TGTGCCAGCAGCTTGATCAGGGGGCAGGGCACTGAAGCTTTCTTT
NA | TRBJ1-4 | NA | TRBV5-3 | CASRRNSGAGGEKLFF | TGTGCCAGCAGGAGGAACTCAGGGGCAGGAGGTGAAAAACTGTTTTTT
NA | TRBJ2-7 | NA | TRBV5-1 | CASSWGQSYEQYF | TGCGCCAGCAGCTGGGGACAATCCTACGAGCAGTACTTC